This TCR beta chain came from a study of blood T cell repertoires in COVID-19. As for the study in general: Samples came from the United States, Italy and Spain, spanning acute and convalescent COVID-19. PBMCs, B-cell-depleted T cells, or T cells were the source of the cDNA or gDNA that made up the material.

In the source study's methods: Estimation of nucleated cell counts relied on the amplification of reference gene primers. Profiled with immunoSEQ multiplex PCR; TCRdb holds only in-frame clones, not every one. V, J and clone size are those of that table, while D and trimming were read from the DNA. The data hold about 140,000 clones, with 80% to 90% observed a single time. There are 14 residues in the CDR3. The V end was cut by 0 bases, the J end by 5 bases, with 11 bases between. Germline CDR1 and CDR2: WNHNN and SYGVQD (reference sequence). This clone turned up a few times. This TCR was sampled from a woman in her forties or fifties with acute or convalescent COVID-19. The V and J genes are TRBV10-1 and TRBJ2-7; D may be TRBD2 (5 bases). Material: peripheral blood. This CDR3 reads CASSESEVGNEQYF. DNA of the CDR3: TGCGCCAGCAGTGAGTCGGAGGTAGGCAACGAGCAGTACTTC.